The T cell receptor beta chain under discussion was sequenced for a study of cytomegalovirus exposure and HLA in healthy donors. Repertoires were generated with immunoSEQ multiplex PCR, while TCRdb's copy carries only in-frame clones and drops some. The data hold about 84,000 clones, with just over 90% observed a single time. There are a few counts of this clone. This receptor was obtained from a man in his thirties or forties in good health and CMV-seronegative. The sequenced material came from PBMCs.

CDR3 region: CASRPSGSSYNEQFF. In DNA form, the CDR3 reads TGTGCCAGCAGACCTAGCGGGAGCTCCTACAATGAGCAGTTCTTC. The chain employs TRBV6-1 and TRBJ2-1, with TRBD2 identical over 10 bases. The germline gives CDR1 MNHNS, CDR2 SASEGT. This CDR3 has 15 amino acids. V was pared by 6 bases and J by 0 bases, with 2 bases of the junction left unmatched.